These 2 T cell receptor beta chains were sequenced from one sample in a study of blood T cell repertoires in COVID-19. Data came from immunoSEQ multiplex PCR; TCRdb stores just in-frame clones and leaves some out. The sample carries over 45,000 clones, around 78% recorded once. Sequencing input: peripheral blood. The receptor set was obtained from a human donor in a cohort sampled during active COVID-19.

The V gene is TRBV6-2 or TRBV6-3, the J gene TRBJ1-1, with D possibly TRBD1 on 5 matching bases. CDR3 length: 15 amino acids. CDR1 and CDR2 (germline): MNHEY, SVGEGT. Trimming cost V 2 bases and J 2 bases, with 12 bases left between them. In nucleotides, the CDR3 is TGTGCCAGCAGTTACGCCCCTGGGGCTAACACTGAAGCTTTCTTT. The encoded protein is CASSYAPGANTEAFF.

This chain connects TRBV6-6 to TRBJ2-3; D not certain. Trimming cost V 6 bases and J 4 bases, with 5 bases left between them. This CDR3 comprises 11 residues. Germline V gene data show CDR1 as MNHNY and CDR2 as SVGAGI (reference sequence). CDR3 loop: CASSLPDTQYF. CDR3 DNA sequence: TGTGCCAGCAGCCTCCCAGATACGCAGTATTTT.